These T cell receptor beta chains were read from a single sample in a study of T cell repertoires in cytomegalovirus infection. TCRdb processed the reads anew with MiXCR; each CDR3 protein has one entry. The table records approximately 490,000 distinct CDR3 sequences, around 10% of them present only once. Source material: PBMCs. The receptor source for this set is a human donor in good health (CMV status not recorded). Some clones in this sample may be carry-over from other donors' samples. Both conserved end residues are part of each CDR3. Fields, in order: J gene, D gene, clone size, CDR3 length, V gene, CDR3 DNA, CDR3 protein. A D gene is named only where the DNA matches it firmly. Some rows have no size entry. The others give once, few or many, or a class for an expanded clone.

j_gene: TRBJ1-5
d_gene: TRBD1
abundance: .
len: 20
v_gene: TRBV11-2
CDR3nt: TGTGCCAGCAGCTCTAACTCCTCCGGGACAGTAAATTACGGTAATCAGCCCCAGCATTTT
CDR3aa: CASSSNSSGTVNYGNQPQHF

j_gene: TRBJ1-5
d_gene: .
abundance: once
len: 14
v_gene: TRBV6-6
CDR3nt: TGTGCCAGCAGTTGCAAAGGTCGGGATCAGCCCCAGCATTTT
CDR3aa: CASSCKGRDQPQHF

j_gene: TRBJ1-6
d_gene: .
abundance: .
len: 16
v_gene: TRBV9
CDR3nt: TGTGCCAGCAGCGTAGGGTCAGTAAATTCGAATTCACCCCTCCACTTT
CDR3aa: CASSVGSVNSNSPLHF

j_gene: TRBJ1-1
d_gene: TRBD1
abundance: many
len: 15
v_gene: TRBV7-9
CDR3nt: TGTGCCAGCAGCTCAAGGGACAGGTCGAACACTGAAGCTTTCTTT
CDR3aa: CASSSRDRSNTEAFF

j_gene: TRBJ1-5
d_gene: .
abundance: few
len: 15
v_gene: TRBV19
CDR3nt: TGTGCCAGTAGTATCTCGGGGACGGGGACTCAGCCCCAGCATTTT
CDR3aa: CASSISGTGTQPQHF

j_gene: TRBJ2-1
d_gene: .
abundance: few
len: 13
v_gene: TRBV11-3
CDR3nt: TGTGCCAGCAGCCGACCAGGAAGTCATGAGCAGTTCTTC
CDR3aa: CASSRPGSHEQFF

j_gene: TRBJ2-1
d_gene: TRBD2
abundance: many
len: 16
v_gene: TRBV11-2
CDR3nt: TGTGCCAGCAGTTCCCGAACTAGCGGGGGGGCGAATGAGCAGTTCTTC
CDR3aa: CASSSRTSGGANEQFF

j_gene: TRBJ1-2
d_gene: .
abundance: .
len: 15
v_gene: TRBV7-9
CDR3nt: TGTGCCAGCAGCGGAAATGGGGCACCCCACTATGGCTACACCTTC
CDR3aa: CASSGNGAPHYGYTF

j_gene: TRBJ1-6
d_gene: TRBD1
abundance: .
len: 16
v_gene: TRBV7-2
CDR3nt: TGTGCCAGCAGCTTAGAGGGACAGGGGTTGAATCCACCCCTCCACTTT
CDR3aa: CASSLEGQGLNPPLHF

j_gene: TRBJ2-1
d_gene: .
abundance: many
len: 15
v_gene: TRBV12-3/TRBV12-4
CDR3nt: TGTGCCAGCAGTTTTCTGGGACACGTGTCAAATGAGCAGTTCTTC
CDR3aa: CASSFLGHVSNEQFF

j_gene: TRBJ2-3
d_gene: TRBD2
abundance: many
len: 14
v_gene: TRBV7-7
CDR3nt: TGTGCTAGCAGCCGGACTAGCGGAGGAGATACGCAGTATTTT
CDR3aa: CASSRTSGGDTQYF

j_gene: TRBJ2-7
d_gene: .
abundance: many
len: 12
v_gene: TRBV20-1
CDR3nt: TGCAGTGCGAGATCCCGGGACCTCGTGCAGTACTTC
CDR3aa: CSARSRDLVQYF

j_gene: TRBJ2-7
d_gene: .
abundance: .
len: 13
v_gene: TRBV28
CDR3nt: TGTGCCAGCAGTTTAACTCAAATCTACGAGCAGTACTTC
CDR3aa: CASSLTQIYEQYF

j_gene: TRBJ1-4
d_gene: .
abundance: many
len: 13
v_gene: TRBV7-9
CDR3nt: TGTGCCAGCAAAAAGGGGACTAATGAAAAACTGTTTTTT
CDR3aa: CASKKGTNEKLFF

j_gene: TRBJ2-4
d_gene: .
abundance: .
len: 14
v_gene: TRBV9
CDR3nt: TGTGCCAGCAGCGTAGGTAATCGTGAAAACATTCAGTACTTC
CDR3aa: CASSVGNRENIQYF

j_gene: TRBJ2-2
d_gene: TRBD2
abundance: few
len: 16
v_gene: TRBV20-1
CDR3nt: TGCAGTGCTAGCCTTGCGGGAGAACTGGGGACCGGGGAGCTGTTTTTT
CDR3aa: CSASLAGELGTGELFF

j_gene: TRBJ1-1
d_gene: .
abundance: many
len: 16
v_gene: TRBV5-1
CDR3nt: TGCGCCAGCAGCTTGGGGCCGTTAGGGATGAACACTGAAGCTTTCTTT
CDR3aa: CASSLGPLGMNTEAFF

j_gene: TRBJ2-7
d_gene: TRBD1
abundance: many
len: 15
v_gene: TRBV7-2
CDR3nt: TGTGCCAGCAGTTTCGGACAGGGGGGGCTTGGCGAGCAGTACTTC
CDR3aa: CASSFGQGGLGEQYF

j_gene: TRBJ1-4
d_gene: .
abundance: .
len: 15
v_gene: TRBV14
CDR3nt: TGTGCCAGCAGCCTGCGAACAGGGCTCAATGAAAAACTGTTTTTT
CDR3aa: CASSLRTGLNEKLFF

j_gene: TRBJ1-4
d_gene: TRBD1
abundance: many
len: 15
v_gene: TRBV28
CDR3nt: TGTGCCAGCAGTCCCCAGACAGGGTTTAATGAAAAACTGTTTTTT
CDR3aa: CASSPQTGFNEKLFF

j_gene: TRBJ1-1
d_gene: TRBD1
abundance: many
len: 14
v_gene: TRBV7-2
CDR3nt: TGTGCCAGCAGCCCCGGACAGGCTGATACTGAAGCTTTCTTT
CDR3aa: CASSPGQADTEAFF

j_gene: TRBJ1-2
d_gene: TRBD1
abundance: .
len: 15
v_gene: TRBV28
CDR3nt: TGTGCCAGCAGTTCACCCTCTCTACAGGGGAACGGCTACACCTTC
CDR3aa: CASSSPSLQGNGYTF

j_gene: TRBJ1-2
d_gene: .
abundance: .
len: 12
v_gene: TRBV29-1
CDR3nt: TGCAGCCTGGACGGCCCTAACTATGGCTACACCTTC
CDR3aa: CSLDGPNYGYTF